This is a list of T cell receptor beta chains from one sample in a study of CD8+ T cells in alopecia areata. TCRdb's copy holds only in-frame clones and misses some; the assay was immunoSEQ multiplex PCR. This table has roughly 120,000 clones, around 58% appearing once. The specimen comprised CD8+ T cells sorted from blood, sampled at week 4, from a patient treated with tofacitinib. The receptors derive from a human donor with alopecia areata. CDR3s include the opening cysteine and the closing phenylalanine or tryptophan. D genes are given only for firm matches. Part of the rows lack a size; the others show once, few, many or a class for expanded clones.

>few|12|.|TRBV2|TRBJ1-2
TGTGCCTGCAGGGTTCTGGGGGATGGCTACACCTTC
CACRVLGDGYTF
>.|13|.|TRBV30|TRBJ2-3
TGTGCCTGGAGTGTGGGGTATCCAGATACGCAGTATTTT
CAWSVGYPDTQYF
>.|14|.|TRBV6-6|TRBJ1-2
TGTGCCAGCAGTTACGGGGATCTAAACTATGGCTACACCTTC
CASSYGDLNYGYTF
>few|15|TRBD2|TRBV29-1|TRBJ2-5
TGCAGCGTTGGTGTTAGCGGGGGGGCGGAAGAGACCCAGTACTTC
CSVGVSGGAEETQYF
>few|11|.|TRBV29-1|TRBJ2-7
TGCAGCGTTGGACAGGACTACGAGCAGTACTTC
CSVGQDYEQYF
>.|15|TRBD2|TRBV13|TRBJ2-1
TGTGCCAGCAGCTCGACTAGCGGGGAGTACAATGAGCAGTTCTTC
CASSSTSGEYNEQFF
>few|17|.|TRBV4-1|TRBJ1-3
TGCGCCAGCAGCCAAGATCCAAAAGGAGGAGTTGGAAACACCATATATTTT
CASSQDPKGGVGNTIYF
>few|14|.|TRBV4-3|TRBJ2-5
TGCGCCAGCAGCCAAAACTCGTGGGAAGAGACCCAGTACTTC
CASSQNSWEETQYF
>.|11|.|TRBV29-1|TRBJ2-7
TGCAGCGTGGACAAGTCCTACGAGCAGTACTTC
CSVDKSYEQYF
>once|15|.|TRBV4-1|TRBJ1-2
TGCGCCAGCAGCCAAGGCGGCTCGGGGGTGAGCGGCTACACCTTC
CASSQGGSGVSGYTF
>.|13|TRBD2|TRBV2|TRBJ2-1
TGTGCCAGCAGTGGTTCGGGGGGAAGTGAGCAGTTCTTC
CASSGSGGSEQFF
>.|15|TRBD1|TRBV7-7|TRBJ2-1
TGTGCTAGCTGGACAGGAGCGCTGGCTGGCGATGAGCAGTTCTTC
CASWTGALAGDEQFF
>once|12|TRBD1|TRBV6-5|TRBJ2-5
TGTGCCAGCAGCGACAGGGAAGAGACCCAGTACTTC
CASSDREETQYF
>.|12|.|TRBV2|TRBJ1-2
TGTGCCAGCAGTGGAGGTAGCGTCGGCTACACCTTC
CASSGGSVGYTF
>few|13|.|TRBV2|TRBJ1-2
TGTGCCAGCAGTGACGGGTCGGACTATGGCTACACCTTC
CASSDGSDYGYTF
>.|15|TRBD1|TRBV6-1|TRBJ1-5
TGTGCCAGCAGTGCAGGACAGGGCCACTATCAGCCCCAGCATTTT
CASSAGQGHYQPQHF
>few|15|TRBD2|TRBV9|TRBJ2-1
TGTGCCAGCAGCCGTAGCGGGGGGACCTACAATGAGCAGTTCTTC
CASSRSGGTYNEQFF
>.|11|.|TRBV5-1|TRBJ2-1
TGCGCCAGCACCGTCGGGCATGAGCAGTTCTTC
CASTVGHEQFF
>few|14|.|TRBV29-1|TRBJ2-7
TGCAGCGTTGAAGGGCGGTTGAGCTCCTACGAGCAGTACTTC
CSVEGRLSSYEQYF
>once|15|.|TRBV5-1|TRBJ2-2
TGCGCCAGCAGCTGGACATCGGGACCCACCGGGGAGCTGTTTTTT
CASSWTSGPTGELFF
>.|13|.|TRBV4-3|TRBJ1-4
TGCGCCAGCAGCCCGGAGAGGGGGGGAAAACTGTTTTTT
CASSPERGGKLFF
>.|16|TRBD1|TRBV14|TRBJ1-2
TGTGCCAGCAGCCAAGATGGACAGGGGGACAGCTATGGCTACACCTTC
CASSQDGQGDSYGYTF
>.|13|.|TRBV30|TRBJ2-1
TGTGCCTGGCACAGGGGACTATACAATGAGCAGTTCTTC
CAWHRGLYNEQFF
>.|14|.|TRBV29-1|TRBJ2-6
TGCAGCCCTGAACCGGGGTCTGGGGCCAACGTCCTGACTTTC
CSPEPGSGANVLTF
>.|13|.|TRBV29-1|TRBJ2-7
TGCAGCGTCAACGCCGGGGGCTCCTACGAGCAGTACTTC
CSVNAGGSYEQYF
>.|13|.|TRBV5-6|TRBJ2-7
TGTGCCAGCAGCTTGGGGCGGTCCTACGAGCAGTACTTC
CASSLGRSYEQYF
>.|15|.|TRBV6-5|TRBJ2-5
TGTGCCAGCAGCCTAGACACCCCGGGTTCAGAGACCCAGTACTTC
CASSLDTPGSETQYF
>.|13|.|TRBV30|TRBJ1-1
TGTGCCTGGAGCGGACTTATGAACACTGAAGCTTTCTTT
CAWSGLMNTEAFF
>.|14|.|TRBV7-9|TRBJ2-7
TGTGCCAGCAGCTTAGCTTTCGGGGGCAACGAGCAGTACTTC
CASSLAFGGNEQYF
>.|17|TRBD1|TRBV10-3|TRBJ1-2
TGTGCCATCAGTGAGTCCAGGACAGGGCATTTCGGGTATGGCTACACCTTC
CAISESRTGHFGYGYTF
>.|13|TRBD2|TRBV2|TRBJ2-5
TGTGCCAGCGGTTGGGGGGGTCAAGAGACCCAGTACTTC
CASGWGGQETQYF
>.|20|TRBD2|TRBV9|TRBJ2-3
TGTGCCAGCAGCCCAGAGGTAGGACTAGGGCCTGAACGTCTCCAAGATACGCAGTATTTT
CASSPEVGLGPERLQDTQYF
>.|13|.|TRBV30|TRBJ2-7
TGTGCCTGGAGTGACAGGTGGTCTTACGAGCAGTACTTC
CAWSDRWSYEQYF
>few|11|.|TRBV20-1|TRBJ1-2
TGCAGTGCCTGGAGGGAGGGTGGCTACACCTTC
CSAWREGGYTF
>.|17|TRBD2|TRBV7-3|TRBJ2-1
TGTGCCAGCAGCCCCCCCCGCGATTTAGCGGGGCCAGGCGAGCAGTTCTTC
CASSPPRDLAGPGEQFF
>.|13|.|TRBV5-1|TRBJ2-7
TGCGCCAGCAGCTTGATGGGAGTGGACGAGCAGTACTTC
CASSLMGVDEQYF
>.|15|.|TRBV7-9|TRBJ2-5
TGTGCCAGCAGCTTAGGCCCGAACGTCCAAGAGACCCAGTACTTC
CASSLGPNVQETQYF
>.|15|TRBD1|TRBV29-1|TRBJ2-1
TGCAGCGTTGAAGTGGGGGACAGGGAGTACAATGAGCAGTTCTTC
CSVEVGDREYNEQFF
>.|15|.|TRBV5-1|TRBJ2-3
TGCGCCAGCAGCCCCTGGGAACAGCAGGCGGATACGCAGTATTTT
CASSPWEQQADTQYF
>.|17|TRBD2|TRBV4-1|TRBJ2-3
TGCGCCAGCAGCCAAGATGTGACTAGCGGGGTCAGAGATACGCAGTATTTT
CASSQDVTSGVRDTQYF
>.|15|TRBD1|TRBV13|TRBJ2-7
TGTGCCAGCAGCGGCGCCGGGACAGGGGGCTACGAGCAGTACTTC
CASSGAGTGGYEQYF
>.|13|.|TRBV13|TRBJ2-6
TGTGCCAGCAGCTCCTCTGGGGCCAACGTCCTGACTTTC
CASSSSGANVLTF
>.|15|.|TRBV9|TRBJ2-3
TGTGCCAGCAGCATCACAGGGATCGGCGCAGATACGCAGTATTTT
CASSITGIGADTQYF
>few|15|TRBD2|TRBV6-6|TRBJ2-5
TGTGCCAGCAGCTATGGACTAGCGACCCAAGAGACCCAGTACTTC
CASSYGLATQETQYF
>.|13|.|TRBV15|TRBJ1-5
TGTGCCACCAGTGGGAGCGGCAATCAGCCCCAGCATTTT
CATSGSGNQPQHF